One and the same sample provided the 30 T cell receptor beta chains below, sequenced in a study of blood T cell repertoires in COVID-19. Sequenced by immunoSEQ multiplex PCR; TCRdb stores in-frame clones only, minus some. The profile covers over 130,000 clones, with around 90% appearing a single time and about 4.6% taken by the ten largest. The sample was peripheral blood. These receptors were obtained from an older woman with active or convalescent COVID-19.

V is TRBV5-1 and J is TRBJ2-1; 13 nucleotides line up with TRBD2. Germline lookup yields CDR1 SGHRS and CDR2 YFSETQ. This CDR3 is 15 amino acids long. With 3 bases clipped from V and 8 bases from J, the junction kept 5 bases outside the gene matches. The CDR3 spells CASSSLAGGLDEQFF. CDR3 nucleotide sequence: TGCGCCAGCAGCTCACTAGCGGGGGGGCTGGATGAGCAGTTCTTC.

Here the CDR3 DNA reads TGTGCCACCAGCCCAAACCCATTTTGGGACGCGGGGGGGCTATGCATTCTCACCGGGGAGCTGTTTTTT. This translates into CATSPNPFWDAGGLCILTGELFF. The chain combines TRBV24-1 with TRBJ2-2; 9 bases line up with TRBD2. This CDR3 spans 23 amino acids. Germline CDR1 is KGHDR and CDR2 is SFDVKD. J gave up 4 bases and V 7 bases, and 30 bases lay outside the gene matches.

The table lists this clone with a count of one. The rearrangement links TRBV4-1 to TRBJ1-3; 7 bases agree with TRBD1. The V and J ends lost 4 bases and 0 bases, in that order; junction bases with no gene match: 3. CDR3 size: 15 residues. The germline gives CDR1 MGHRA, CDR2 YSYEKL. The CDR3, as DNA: TGCGCCAGCAGCCCACAGGGGACCTCTGGAAACACCATATATTTT. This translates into CASSPQGTSGNTIYF.

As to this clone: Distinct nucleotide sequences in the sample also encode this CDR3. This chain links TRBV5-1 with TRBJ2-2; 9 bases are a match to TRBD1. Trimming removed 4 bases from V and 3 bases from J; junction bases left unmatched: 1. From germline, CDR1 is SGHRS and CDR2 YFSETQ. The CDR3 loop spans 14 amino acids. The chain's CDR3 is CASSRTGDTGELFF. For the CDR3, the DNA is TGCGCCAGCAGCAGGACAGGGGACACCGGGGAGCTGTTTTTT.

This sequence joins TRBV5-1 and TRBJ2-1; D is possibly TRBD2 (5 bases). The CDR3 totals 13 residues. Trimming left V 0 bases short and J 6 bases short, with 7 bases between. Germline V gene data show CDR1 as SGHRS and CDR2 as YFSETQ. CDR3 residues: CASSLAGSNEQFF. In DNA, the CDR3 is TGCGCCAGCAGCTTGGCGGGGTCCAATGAGCAGTTCTTC.

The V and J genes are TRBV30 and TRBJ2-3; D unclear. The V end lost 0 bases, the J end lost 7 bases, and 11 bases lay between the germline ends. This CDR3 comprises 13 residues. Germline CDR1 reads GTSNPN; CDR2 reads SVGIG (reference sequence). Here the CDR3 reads CAWSVTSTNTQYF. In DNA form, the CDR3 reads TGTGCCTGGAGTGTAACGAGCACGAATACGCAGTATTTT.

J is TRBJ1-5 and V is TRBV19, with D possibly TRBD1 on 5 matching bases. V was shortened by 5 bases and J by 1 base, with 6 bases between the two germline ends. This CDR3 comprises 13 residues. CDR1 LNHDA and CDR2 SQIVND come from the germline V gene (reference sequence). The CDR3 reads CASSPGSNQPQHF. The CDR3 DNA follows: TGTGCCAGTAGTCCAGGGAGCAATCAGCCCCAGCATTTT.

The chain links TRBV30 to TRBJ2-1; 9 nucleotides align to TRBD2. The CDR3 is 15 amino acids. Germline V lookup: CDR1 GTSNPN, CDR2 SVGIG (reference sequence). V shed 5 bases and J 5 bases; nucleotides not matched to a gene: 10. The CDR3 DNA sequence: TGTGCCTGGTACAATCCGGGACTAGCCCACAATGAGCAGTTCTTC. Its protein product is CAWYNPGLAHNEQFF.

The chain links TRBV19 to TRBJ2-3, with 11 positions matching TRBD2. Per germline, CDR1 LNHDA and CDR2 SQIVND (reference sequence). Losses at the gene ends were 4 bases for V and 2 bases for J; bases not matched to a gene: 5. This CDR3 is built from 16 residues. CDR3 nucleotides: TGTGCCAGTAGTACCCTAGCGGGGGGCCCCACAGATACGCAGTATTTT. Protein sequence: CASSTLAGGPTDTQYF. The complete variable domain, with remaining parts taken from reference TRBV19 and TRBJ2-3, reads DGGITQSPKYLFRKEGQNVTLSCEQNLNHDAMYWYRQDPGQGLRLIYYSQIVNDFQKGDIAEGYSVSREKKESFPLTVTSAQKNPTAFYLCASSTLAGGPTDTQYFGPGTRLTVL.

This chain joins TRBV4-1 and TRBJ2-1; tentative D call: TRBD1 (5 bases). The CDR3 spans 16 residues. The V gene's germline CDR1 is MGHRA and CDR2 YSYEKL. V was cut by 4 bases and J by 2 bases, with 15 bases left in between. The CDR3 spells CASSPGQLYPYNEQFF. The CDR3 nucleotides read TGCGCCAGCAGCCCAGGACAACTCTACCCCTACAATGAGCAGTTCTTC.

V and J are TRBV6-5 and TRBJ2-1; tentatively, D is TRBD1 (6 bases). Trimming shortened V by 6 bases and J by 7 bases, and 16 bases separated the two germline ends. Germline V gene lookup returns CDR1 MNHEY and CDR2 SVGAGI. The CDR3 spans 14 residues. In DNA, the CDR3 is TGTGCCAGCAGCCCCAGGGGCGGTTGGAATGAGCAGTTCTTC. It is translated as CASSPRGGWNEQFF.

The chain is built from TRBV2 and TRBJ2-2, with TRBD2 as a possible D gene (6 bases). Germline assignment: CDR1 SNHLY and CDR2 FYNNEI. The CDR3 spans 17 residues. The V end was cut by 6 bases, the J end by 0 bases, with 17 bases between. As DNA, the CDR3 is TGTGCCAGCAGCCCCCCTGGGGGGACCACGAACACCGGGGAGCTGTTTTTT. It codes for CASSPPGGTTNTGELFF.

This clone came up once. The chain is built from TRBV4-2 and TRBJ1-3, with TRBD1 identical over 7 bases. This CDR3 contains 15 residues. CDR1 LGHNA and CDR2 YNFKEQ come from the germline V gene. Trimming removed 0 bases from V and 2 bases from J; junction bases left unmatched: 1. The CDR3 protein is CASSQDGTAGNTIYF. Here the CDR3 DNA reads TGTGCCAGCAGCCAAGATGGGACAGCTGGAAACACCATATATTTT.

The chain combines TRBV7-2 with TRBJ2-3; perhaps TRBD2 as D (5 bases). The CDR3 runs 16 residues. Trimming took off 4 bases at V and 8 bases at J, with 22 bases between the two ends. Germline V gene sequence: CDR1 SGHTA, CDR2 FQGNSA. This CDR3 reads CASSSRPGNQGVTQYF. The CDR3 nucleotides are TGTGCCAGCAGCTCAAGACCGGGAAACCAAGGAGTTACGCAGTATTTT.

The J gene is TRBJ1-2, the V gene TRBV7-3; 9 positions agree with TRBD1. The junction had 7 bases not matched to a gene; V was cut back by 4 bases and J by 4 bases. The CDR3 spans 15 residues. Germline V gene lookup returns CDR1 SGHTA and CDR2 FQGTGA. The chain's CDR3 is CASSSRQGVRYGYTF. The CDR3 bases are TGTGCCAGCAGCTCACGACAGGGGGTCCGCTATGGCTACACCTTC. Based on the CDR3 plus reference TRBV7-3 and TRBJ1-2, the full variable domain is GAGVSQTPSNKVTEKGKYVELRCDPISGHTALYWYRQSLGQGPEFLIYFQGTGAADDSGLPNDRFFAVRPEGSVSTLKIQRTERGDSAVYLCASSSRQGVRYGYTFGSGTRLTVV.

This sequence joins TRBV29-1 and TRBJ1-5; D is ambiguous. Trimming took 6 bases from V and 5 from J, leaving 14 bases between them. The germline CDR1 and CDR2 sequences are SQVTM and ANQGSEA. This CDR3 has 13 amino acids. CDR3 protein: CSVAGTGDQPQHF. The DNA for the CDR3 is TGCAGCGTGGCTGGAACCGGGGATCAGCCCCAGCATTTT. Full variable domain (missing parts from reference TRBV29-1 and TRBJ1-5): SAVISQKPSRDICQRGTSLTIQCQVDSQVTMMFWYRQQPGQSLTLIATANQGSEATYESGFVIDKFPISRPNLTFSTLTVSNMSPEDSSIYLCSVAGTGDQPQHFGDGTRLSIL.

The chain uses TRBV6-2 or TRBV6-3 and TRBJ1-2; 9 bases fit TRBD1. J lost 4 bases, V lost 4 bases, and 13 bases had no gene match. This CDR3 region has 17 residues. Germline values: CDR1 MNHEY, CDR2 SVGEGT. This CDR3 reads CASSSDSFWTGAYGYTF. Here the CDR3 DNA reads TGTGCCAGCAGTTCCGACAGCTTCTGGACAGGGGCCTATGGCTACACCTTC.

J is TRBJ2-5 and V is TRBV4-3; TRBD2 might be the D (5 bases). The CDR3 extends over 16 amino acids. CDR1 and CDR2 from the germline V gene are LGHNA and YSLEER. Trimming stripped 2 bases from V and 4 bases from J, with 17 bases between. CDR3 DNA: TGCGCCAGCAGCCAATACCCCGGGGAGAGTGGAGAGACCCAGTACTTC. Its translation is CASSQYPGESGETQYF.

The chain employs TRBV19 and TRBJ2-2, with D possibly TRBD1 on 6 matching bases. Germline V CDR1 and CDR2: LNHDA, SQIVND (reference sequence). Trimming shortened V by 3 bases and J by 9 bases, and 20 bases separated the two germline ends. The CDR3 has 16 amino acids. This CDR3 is CASSIGQGILVRELFF. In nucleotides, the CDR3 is TGTGCCAGTAGTATTGGGCAGGGGATTTTAGTTCGGGAGCTGTTTTTT.

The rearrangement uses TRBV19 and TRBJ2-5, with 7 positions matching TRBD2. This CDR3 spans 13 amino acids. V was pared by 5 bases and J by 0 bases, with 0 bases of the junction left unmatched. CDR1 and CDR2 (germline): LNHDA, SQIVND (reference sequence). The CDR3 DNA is TGTGCCAGTAGTCGGGGGGACCAAGAGACCCAGTACTTC. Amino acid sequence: CASSRGDQETQYF. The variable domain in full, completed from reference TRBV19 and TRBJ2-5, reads DGGITQSPKYLFRKEGQNVTLSCEQNLNHDAMYWYRQDPGQGLRLIYYSQIVNDFQKGDIAEGYSVSREKKESFPLTVTSAQKNPTAFYLCASSRGDQETQYFGPGTRLLVL.

The CDR3 bases are TGTGCCAGCAGCTTTTCCTCGGTTTGGCAGGGTCATAATTCACCCCTCCACTTT. Protein sequence: CASSFSSVWQGHNSPLHF. The chain employs TRBV5-4 and TRBJ1-6; maybe TRBD1 (5 bases). V dropped 2 bases and J dropped 5 bases, with 20 bases sitting between them. CDR3 length: 18 amino acids. Germline CDR1 SGHNT, CDR2 YYREEE (reference sequence).

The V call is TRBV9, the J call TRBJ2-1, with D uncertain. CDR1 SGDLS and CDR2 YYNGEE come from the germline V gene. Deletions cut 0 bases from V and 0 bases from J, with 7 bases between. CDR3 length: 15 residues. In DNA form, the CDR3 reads TGTGCCAGCAGCGTAGCCCAGTTCTCCTACAATGAGCAGTTCTTC. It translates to CASSVAQFSYNEQFF.

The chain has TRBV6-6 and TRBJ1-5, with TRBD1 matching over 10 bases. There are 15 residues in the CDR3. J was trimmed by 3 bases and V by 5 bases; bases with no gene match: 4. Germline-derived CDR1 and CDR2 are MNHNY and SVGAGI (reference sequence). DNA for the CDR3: TGTGCCAGCAGTAGAGGACAGGGGGACAATCAGCCCCAGCATTTT. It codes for CASSRGQGDNQPQHF.

The CDR3: CASRTRGGGNQPQHF. The CDR3 DNA reads TGTGCCAGCAGAACTCGTGGAGGCGGCAATCAGCCCCAGCATTTT. The chain employs TRBV5-8 and TRBJ1-5, with D unclear. The CDR3 has 15 amino acids. Germline V gene data show CDR1 as SGHTS and CDR2 as YDEGEE. V lost 5 bases and J 2 bases, leaving 14 bases between the germline ends.

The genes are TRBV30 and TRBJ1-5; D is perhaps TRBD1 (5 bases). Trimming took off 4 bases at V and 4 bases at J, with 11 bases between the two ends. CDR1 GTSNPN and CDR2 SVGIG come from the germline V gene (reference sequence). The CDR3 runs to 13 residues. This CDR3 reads CAWNQGLNQPQHF. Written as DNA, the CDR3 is TGTGCCTGGAACCAGGGCCTTAATCAGCCCCAGCATTTT.

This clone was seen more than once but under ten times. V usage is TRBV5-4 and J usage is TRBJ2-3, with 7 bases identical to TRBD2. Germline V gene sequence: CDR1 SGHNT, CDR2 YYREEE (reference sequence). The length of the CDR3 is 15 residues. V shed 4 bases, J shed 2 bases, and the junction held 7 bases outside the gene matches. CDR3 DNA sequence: TGTGCCAGCAGCCACCAGCGGGGAACCACAGATACGCAGTATTTT. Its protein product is CASSHQRGTTDTQYF.

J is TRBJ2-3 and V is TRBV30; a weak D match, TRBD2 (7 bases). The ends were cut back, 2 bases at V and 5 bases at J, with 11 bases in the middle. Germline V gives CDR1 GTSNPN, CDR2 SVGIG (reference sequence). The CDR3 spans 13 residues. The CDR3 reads CAWSKGGVDTQYF. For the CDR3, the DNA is TGTGCCTGGAGTAAGGGGGGGGTAGATACGCAGTATTTT.

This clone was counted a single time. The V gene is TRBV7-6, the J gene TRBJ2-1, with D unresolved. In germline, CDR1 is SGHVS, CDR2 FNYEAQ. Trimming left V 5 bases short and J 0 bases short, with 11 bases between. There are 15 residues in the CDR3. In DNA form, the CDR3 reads TGTGCCAGCAGCCCGATACCCAGCTCCTACAATGAGCAGTTCTTC. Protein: CASSPIPSSYNEQFF. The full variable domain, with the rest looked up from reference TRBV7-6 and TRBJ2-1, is GAGVSQSPRYKVTKRGQDVALRCDPISGHVSLYWYRQALGQGPEFLTYFNYEAQQDKSGLPNDRFSAERPEGSISTLTIQRTEQRDSAMYRCASSPIPSSYNEQFFGPGTRLTVL.

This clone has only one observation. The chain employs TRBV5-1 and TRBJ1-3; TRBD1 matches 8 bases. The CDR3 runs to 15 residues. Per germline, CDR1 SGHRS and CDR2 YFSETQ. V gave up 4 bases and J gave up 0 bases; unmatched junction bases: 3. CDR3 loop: CASSGQGHSGNTIYF. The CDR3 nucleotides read TGCGCCAGCAGCGGACAGGGCCACTCTGGAAACACCATATATTTT.

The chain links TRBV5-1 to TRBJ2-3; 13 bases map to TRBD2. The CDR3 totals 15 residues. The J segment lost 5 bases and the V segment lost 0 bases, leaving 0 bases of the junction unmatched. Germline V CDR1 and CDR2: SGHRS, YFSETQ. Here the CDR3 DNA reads TGCGCCAGCAGCTTGGGACTAGCGGGGGGAGATACGCAGTATTTT. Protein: CASSLGLAGGDTQYF.